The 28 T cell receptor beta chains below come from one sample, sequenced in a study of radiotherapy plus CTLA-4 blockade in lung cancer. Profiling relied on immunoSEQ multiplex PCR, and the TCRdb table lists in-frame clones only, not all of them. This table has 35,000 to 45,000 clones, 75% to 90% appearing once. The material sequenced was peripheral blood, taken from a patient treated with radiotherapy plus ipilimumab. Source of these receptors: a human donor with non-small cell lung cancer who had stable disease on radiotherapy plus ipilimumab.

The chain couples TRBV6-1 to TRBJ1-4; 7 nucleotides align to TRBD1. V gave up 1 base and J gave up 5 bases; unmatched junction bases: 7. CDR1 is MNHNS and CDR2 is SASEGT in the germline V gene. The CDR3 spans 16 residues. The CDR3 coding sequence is TGTGCCAGCAGTGAAGGTTGGACAGGTAGAAATGAAAAACTGTTTTTT. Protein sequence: CASSEGWTGRNEKLFF.

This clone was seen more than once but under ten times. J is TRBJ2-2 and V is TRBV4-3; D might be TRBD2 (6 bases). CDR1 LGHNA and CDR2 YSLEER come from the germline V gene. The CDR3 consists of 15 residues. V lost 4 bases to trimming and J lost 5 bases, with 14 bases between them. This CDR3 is CASSRGVGWTGELFF. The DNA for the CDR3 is TGCGCCAGCAGCCGCGGGGTTGGGTGGACCGGGGAGCTGTTTTTT.

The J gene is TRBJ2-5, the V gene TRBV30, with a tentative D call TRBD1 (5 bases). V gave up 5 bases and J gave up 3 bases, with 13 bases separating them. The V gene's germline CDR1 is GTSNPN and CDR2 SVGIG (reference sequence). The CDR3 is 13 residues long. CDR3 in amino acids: CAWGIRGKETQYF. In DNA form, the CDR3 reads TGTGCCTGGGGGATTAGGGGTAAAGAGACCCAGTACTTC.

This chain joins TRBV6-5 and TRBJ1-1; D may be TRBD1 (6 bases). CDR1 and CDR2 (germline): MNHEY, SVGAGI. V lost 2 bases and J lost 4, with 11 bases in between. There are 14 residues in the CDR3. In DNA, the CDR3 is TGTGCCAGCAGTTACGGCCAGGGGTTCACTGAAGCTTTCTTT. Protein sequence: CASSYGQGFTEAFF.

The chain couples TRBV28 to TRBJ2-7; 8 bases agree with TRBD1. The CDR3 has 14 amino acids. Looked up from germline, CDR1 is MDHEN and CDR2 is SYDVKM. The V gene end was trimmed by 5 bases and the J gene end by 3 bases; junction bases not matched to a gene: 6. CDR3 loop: CASSHGQGNYEQYF. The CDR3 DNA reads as TGTGCCAGCAGTCACGGACAGGGAAACTACGAGCAGTACTTC. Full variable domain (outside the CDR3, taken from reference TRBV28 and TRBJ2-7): DVKVTQSSRYLVKRTGEKVFLECVQDMDHENMFWYRQDPGLGLRLIYFSYDVKMKEKGDIPEGYSVSREKKERFSLILESASTNQTSMYLCASSHGQGNYEQYFGPGTRLTVT.

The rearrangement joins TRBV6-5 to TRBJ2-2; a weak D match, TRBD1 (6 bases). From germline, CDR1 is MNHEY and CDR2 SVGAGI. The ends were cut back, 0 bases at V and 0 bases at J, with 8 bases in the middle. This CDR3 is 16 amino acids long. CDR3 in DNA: TGTGCCAGCAGTTACTCAGGGACATCGAACACCGGGGAGCTGTTTTTT. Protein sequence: CASSYSGTSNTGELFF.

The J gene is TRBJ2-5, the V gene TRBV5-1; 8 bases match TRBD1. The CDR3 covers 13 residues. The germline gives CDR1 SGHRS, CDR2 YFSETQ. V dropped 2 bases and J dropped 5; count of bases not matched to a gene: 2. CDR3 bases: TGCGCCAGCAGCTTAAGACAGGGGGAGACCCAGTACTTC. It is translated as CASSLRQGETQYF.

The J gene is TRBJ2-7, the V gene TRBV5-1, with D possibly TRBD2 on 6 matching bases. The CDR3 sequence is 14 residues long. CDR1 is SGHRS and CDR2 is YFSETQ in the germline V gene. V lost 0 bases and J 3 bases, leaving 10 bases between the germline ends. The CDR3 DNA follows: TGCGCCAGCAGCTTGGTAGCGGAAGACTACGAGCAGTACTTC. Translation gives CASSLVAEDYEQYF.

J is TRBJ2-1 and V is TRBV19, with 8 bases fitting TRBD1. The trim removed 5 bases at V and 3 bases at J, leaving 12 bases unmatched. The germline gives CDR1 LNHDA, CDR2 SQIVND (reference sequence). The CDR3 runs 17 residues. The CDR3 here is CASSRGRGDRGYNEQFF. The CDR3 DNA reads TGTGCCAGTAGTCGAGGTCGAGGAGACAGGGGCTACAATGAGCAGTTCTTC.

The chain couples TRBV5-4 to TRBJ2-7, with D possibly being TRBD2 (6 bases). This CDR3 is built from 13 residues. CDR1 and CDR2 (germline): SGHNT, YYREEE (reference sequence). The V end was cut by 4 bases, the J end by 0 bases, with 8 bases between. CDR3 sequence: CASSPGSSYEQYF. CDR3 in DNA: TGTGCCAGCAGCCCCGGGAGCTCCTACGAGCAGTACTTC.

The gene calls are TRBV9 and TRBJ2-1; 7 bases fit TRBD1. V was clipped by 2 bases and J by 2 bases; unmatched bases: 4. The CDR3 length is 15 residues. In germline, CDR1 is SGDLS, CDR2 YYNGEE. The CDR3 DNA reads TGTGCCAGCAGCGTCGGACAGGAGGCCTACAATGAGCAGTTCTTC. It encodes CASSVGQEAYNEQFF. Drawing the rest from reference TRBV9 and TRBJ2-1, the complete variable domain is DSGVTQTPKHLITATGQRVTLRCSPRSGDLSVYWYQQSLDQGLQFLIQYYNGEERAKGNILERFSAQQFPDLHSELNLSSLELGDSALYFCASSVGQEAYNEQFFGPGTRLTVL.

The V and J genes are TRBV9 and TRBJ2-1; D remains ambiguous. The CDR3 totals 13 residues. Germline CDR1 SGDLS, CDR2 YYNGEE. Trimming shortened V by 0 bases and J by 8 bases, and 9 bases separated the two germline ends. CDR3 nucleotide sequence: TGTGCCAGCAGCGTAGCGCTAGACGATGAGCAGTTCTTC. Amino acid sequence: CASSVALDDEQFF.

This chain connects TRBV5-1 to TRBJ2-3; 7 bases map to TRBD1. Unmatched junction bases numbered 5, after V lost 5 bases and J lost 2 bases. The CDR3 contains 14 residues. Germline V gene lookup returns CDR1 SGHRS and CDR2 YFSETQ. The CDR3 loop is CASSFDRDTDTQYF. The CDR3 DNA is TGCGCCAGCAGTTTTGACAGGGACACAGATACGCAGTATTTT. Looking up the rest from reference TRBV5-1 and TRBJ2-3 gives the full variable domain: KAGVTQTPRYLIKTRGQQVTLSCSPISGHRSVSWYQQTPGQGLQFLFEYFSETQRNKGNFPGRFSGRQFSNSRSEMNVSTLELGDSALYLCASSFDRDTDTQYFGPGTRLTVL.

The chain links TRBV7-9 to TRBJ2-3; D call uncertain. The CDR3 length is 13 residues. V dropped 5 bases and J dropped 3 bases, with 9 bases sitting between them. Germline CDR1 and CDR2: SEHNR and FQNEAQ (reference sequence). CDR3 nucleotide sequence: TGTGCCAGCAGCCGACACAAGACAGATACGCAGTATTTT. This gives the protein CASSRHKTDTQYF. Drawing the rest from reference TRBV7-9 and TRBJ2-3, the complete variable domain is DTGVSQNPRHKITKRGQNVTFRCDPISEHNRLYWYRQTLGQGPEFLTYFQNEAQLEKSRLLSDRFSAERPKGSFSTLEIQRTEQGDSAMYLCASSRHKTDTQYFGPGTRLTVL.

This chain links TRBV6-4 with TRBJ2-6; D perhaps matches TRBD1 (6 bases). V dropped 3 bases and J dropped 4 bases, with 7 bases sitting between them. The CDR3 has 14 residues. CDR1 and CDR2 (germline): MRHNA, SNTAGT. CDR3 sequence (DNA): TGTGCCAGCAGTGAGGGGACAGGGGCCAACGTCCTGACTTTC. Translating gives CASSEGTGANVLTF.

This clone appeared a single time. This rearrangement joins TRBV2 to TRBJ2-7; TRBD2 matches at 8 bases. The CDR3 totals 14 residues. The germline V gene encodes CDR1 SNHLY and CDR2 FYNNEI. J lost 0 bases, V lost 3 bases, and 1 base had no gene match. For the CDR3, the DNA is TGTGCCAGCAGTGAGCGGGAGGTCTCCTACGAGCAGTACTTC. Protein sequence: CASSEREVSYEQYF.

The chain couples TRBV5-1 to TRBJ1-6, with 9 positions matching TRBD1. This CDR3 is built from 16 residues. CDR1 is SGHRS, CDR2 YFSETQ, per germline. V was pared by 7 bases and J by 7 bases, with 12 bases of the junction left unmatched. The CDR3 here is CASGDRAVSSNSPLHF. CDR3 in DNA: TGCGCCAGCGGGGACAGGGCCGTTTCTTCCAATTCACCCCTCCACTTT.

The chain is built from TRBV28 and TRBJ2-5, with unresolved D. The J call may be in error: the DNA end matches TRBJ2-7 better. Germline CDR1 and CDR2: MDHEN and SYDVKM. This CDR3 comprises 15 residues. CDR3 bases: TGTGCCAGCACCGTGTGGGGTGACTCGGACTACGAGCAGTACTTC. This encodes CASTVWGDSDYEQYF.

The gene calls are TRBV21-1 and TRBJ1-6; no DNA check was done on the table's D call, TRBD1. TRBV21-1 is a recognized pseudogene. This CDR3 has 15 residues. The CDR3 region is CASSKGDRVYSPLHF. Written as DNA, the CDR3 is TGTGCCAGCAGCAAAGGGGACAGGGTCTATTCACCCCTCCACTTT.

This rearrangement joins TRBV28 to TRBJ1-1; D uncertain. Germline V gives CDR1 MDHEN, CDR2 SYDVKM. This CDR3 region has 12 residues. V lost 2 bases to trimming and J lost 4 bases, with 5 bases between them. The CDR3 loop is CASSLTVTEAFF. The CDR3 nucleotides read TGTGCCAGCAGTTTAACTGTCACTGAAGCTTTCTTT.

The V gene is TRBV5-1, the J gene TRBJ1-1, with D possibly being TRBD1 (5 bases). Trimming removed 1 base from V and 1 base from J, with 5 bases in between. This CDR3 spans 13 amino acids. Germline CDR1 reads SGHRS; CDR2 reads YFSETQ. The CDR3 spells CASSLQGNTEAFF. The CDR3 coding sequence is TGCGCCAGCAGCTTGCAGGGGAACACTGAAGCTTTCTTT.

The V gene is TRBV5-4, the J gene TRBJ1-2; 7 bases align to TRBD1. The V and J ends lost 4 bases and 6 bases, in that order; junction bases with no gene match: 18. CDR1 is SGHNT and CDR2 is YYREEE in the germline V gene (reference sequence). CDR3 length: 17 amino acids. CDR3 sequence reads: CASSGQGGRDSINGYTF. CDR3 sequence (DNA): TGTGCCAGCAGCGGGCAGGGGGGCAGGGATTCGATTAATGGCTACACCTTC.

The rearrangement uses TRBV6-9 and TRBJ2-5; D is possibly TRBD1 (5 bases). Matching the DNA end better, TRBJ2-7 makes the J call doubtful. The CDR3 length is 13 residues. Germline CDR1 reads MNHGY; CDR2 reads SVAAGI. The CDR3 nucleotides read TGTGCCAGCAATAGGGGCCGTTCGTACGAGCAGTACTTC. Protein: CASNRGRSYEQYF.

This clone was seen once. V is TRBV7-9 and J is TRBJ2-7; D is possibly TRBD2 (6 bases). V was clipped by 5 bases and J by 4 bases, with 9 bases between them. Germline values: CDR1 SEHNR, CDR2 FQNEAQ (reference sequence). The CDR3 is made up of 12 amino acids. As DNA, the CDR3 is TGTGCCAGCAGCCTTGGGACTTACGAGCAGTACTTC. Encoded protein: CASSLGTYEQYF.

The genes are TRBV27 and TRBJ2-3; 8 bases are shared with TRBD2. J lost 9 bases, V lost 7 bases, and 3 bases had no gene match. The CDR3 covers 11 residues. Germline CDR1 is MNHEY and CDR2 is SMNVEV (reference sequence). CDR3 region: CASTIAGTQYF. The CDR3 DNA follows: TGTGCCAGCACGATAGCGGGAACGCAGTATTTT.

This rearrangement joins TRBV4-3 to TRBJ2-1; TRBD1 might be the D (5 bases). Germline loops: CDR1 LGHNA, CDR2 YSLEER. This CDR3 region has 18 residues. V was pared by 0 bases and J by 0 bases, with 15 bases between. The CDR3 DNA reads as TGCGCCAGCAGCCAAGAGGGGTCAGGGCAAAGCTCCTACAATGAGCAGTTCTTC. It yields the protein CASSQEGSGQSSYNEQFF.

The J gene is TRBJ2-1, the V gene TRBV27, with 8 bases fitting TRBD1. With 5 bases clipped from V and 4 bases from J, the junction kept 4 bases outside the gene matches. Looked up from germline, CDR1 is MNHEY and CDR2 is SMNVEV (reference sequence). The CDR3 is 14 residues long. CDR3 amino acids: CASSPGTGYNEQFF. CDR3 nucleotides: TGTGCCAGCAGTCCAGGGACAGGATACAATGAGCAGTTCTTC.

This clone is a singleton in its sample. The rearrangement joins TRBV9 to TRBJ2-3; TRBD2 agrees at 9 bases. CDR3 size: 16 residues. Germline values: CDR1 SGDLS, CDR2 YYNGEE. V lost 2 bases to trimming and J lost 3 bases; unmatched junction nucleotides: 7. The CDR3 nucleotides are TGTGCCAGCAGCGTGGTAGCGGGAGTAGGGACAGATACGCAGTATTTT. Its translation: CASSVVAGVGTDTQYF.